A single sample is the source of the 31 T cell receptor beta chains below, sequenced in a study of technical replicates of blood from several donors. The data were produced by immunoSEQ multiplex PCR, yet TCRdb's version contains in-frame clones alone and is incomplete. The data contain just under 60,000 clones, about 94% of them singletons. Sequencing was performed on PBMCs. The receptors come from a human donor in good health. Some clones in this sample may be carry-over from other donors' samples.

This chain uses TRBV5-6 with TRBJ1-5; the D gene is possibly TRBD1 (6 bases). Trimming shortened V by 3 bases and J by 1 base, and 14 bases separated the two germline ends. Germline lookup yields CDR1 SGHDT and CDR2 YYEEEE. The CDR3 contains 16 residues. The CDR3 loop is CASSSTGGGSNQPQHF. CDR3 in DNA: TGTGCCAGCAGCTCGACAGGCGGGGGAAGCAATCAGCCCCAGCATTTT.

This chain links TRBV11-2 with TRBJ1-2; TRBD1 might be the D (6 bases). The CDR3 totals 14 residues. Trimming left V 1 base short and J 4 bases short, with 10 bases between. Germline V gene sequence: CDR1 SGHAT, CDR2 FQNNGV. This CDR3 is CASSLVGGPYGYTF. CDR3 sequence (DNA): TGTGCCAGCAGCTTAGTGGGGGGGCCCTATGGCTACACCTTC. Using reference TRBV11-2 and TRBJ1-2 for the parts outside the CDR3, the full variable domain is EAGVAQSPRYKIIEKRQSVAFWCNPISGHATLYWYQQILGQGPKLLIQFQNNGVVDDSQLPKDRFSAERLKGVDSTLKIQPAKLEDSAVYLCASSLVGGPYGYTFGSGTRLTVV.

The chain carries TRBV2 and TRBJ1-1; 11 bases map to TRBD1. The CDR3 totals 13 residues. V trimming: 8 bases; J trimming: 5 bases; junction bases outside the gene matches: 4. From germline, CDR1 is SNHLY and CDR2 FYNNEI. The CDR3 here is CASGTGGLTEAFF. CDR3 coding DNA: TGTGCCAGCGGGACAGGGGGTTTAACTGAAGCTTTCTTT.

This clone was recorded once. The chain uses TRBV25-1 and TRBJ2-1, with 10 bases matching TRBD2. Germline V gene lookup returns CDR1 MGHDK and CDR2 SYGVNS. This CDR3 has 18 residues. Trimming removed 6 bases from V and 3 bases from J; junction bases left unmatched: 14. Written as DNA, the CDR3 is TGTGCCAGCAGATGTAACGAGCGGGGGGGACCTGACTACAATGAGCAGTTCTTC. This codes for CASRCNERGGPDYNEQFF.

In DNA form, the CDR3 reads TGTGCCAGCAACGACGGGGTGGCGTTGAGAACTGAAGCTTTCTTT. Its translation: CASNDGVALRTEAFF. The chain has TRBV7-2 and TRBJ1-1; no firm D call. The CDR3 runs to 15 residues. Germline CDR1 reads SGHTA; CDR2 reads FQGNSA. The V gene lost 7 bases and the J gene lost 5 bases, with 20 bases spanning the gap.

The chain is built from TRBV7-9 and TRBJ1-6; D uncertain. The V end was cut by 5 bases, the J end by 14 bases, with 13 bases between. In germline, CDR1 is SEHNR, CDR2 FQNEAQ (reference sequence). This CDR3 region has 12 residues. The chain's CDR3 is CASSHSDGTLHF. The CDR3 bases are TGTGCCAGCAGCCACTCCGATGGTACCCTCCACTTT.

The rearrangement uses TRBV7-2 and TRBJ2-7, with TRBD1 matching 8 bases. Germline CDR1 and CDR2: SGHTA and FQGNSA. The CDR3 is made up of 15 amino acids. V was pared by 2 bases and J by 3 bases, with 6 bases of the junction left unmatched. The CDR3 DNA reads TGTGCCAGCAGCTTAACTACAGGGGGGTTCTACGAGCAGTACTTC. This codes for CASSLTTGGFYEQYF.

This clone was seen once. V usage is TRBV9 and J usage is TRBJ1-5, with D possibly being TRBD1 (5 bases). Germline V gene lookup returns CDR1 SGDLS and CDR2 YYNGEE. V shed 4 bases and J shed 10 bases, with 15 bases lying between them. This CDR3 has 13 residues. Here the CDR3 DNA reads TGTGCCAGCAGCCGAGCCGGGGGTACTCCCCAGCATTTT. This codes for CASSRAGGTPQHF.

This rearrangement joins TRBV15 to TRBJ2-7; TRBD2 matches 10 bases. V lost 1 base, J lost 7 bases, and 13 bases stayed unmatched. The CDR3 runs to 17 residues. CDR1 and CDR2 from the germline V gene are LNHNV and YYDKDF (reference sequence). CDR3 loop: CATSRGGGLAGDREQYF. CDR3 DNA: TGTGCCACCAGCAGAGGGGGAGGGCTAGCGGGAGATCGGGAGCAGTACTTC.

The rearrangement uses TRBV6-6 and TRBJ2-1; TRBD2 agrees at 9 bases. The V gene end was trimmed by 11 bases and the J gene end by 6 bases; junction bases not matched to a gene: 11. Looked up from germline, CDR1 is MNHNY and CDR2 is SVGAGI (reference sequence). The CDR3 sequence is 14 residues long. The CDR3 nucleotides read TGTGCCTGCGGGGAGCGGGAGGAGGGCAATGAGCAGTTCTTC. Translating gives CACGEREEGNEQFF.

This sequence joins TRBV30 and TRBJ1-1; 8 bases fit TRBD1. Germline loops: CDR1 GTSNPN, CDR2 SVGIG (reference sequence). CDR3 size: 12 residues. Losses at the gene ends were 0 bases for V and 10 bases for J; bases not matched to a gene: 4. The CDR3 here is CAWSVRGTGAFF. The CDR3 bases are TGTGCCTGGAGTGTAAGGGGGACAGGAGCTTTCTTT.

CDR3 loop: CASSGTNDNEQFF. CDR3 in DNA: TGCGCCAGCAGCGGGACTAACGACAATGAGCAGTTCTTC. The V call is TRBV5-1, the J call TRBJ2-1, with 7 bases aligning to TRBD2. J lost 5 bases, V lost 4 bases, and 3 bases had no gene match. This CDR3 is 13 amino acids long. In germline, CDR1 is SGHRS, CDR2 YFSETQ.

This rearrangement joins TRBV5-1 to TRBJ1-1; TRBD1 matches 8 bases. The CDR3 loop spans 15 amino acids. The V gene's germline CDR1 is SGHRS and CDR2 YFSETQ. J was trimmed by 5 bases and V by 4 bases; bases with no gene match: 10. CDR3 nucleotides: TGCGCCAGCAGCCCGAGATTACAGGGGGGGACTGAAGCTTTCTTT. Encoded protein: CASSPRLQGGTEAFF.

This clone appeared a single time. V and J are TRBV6-5 and TRBJ2-1, with TRBD1 identical over 8 bases. The CDR3 covers 16 residues. CDR1 is MNHEY, CDR2 SVGAGI, per germline. The V gene end was trimmed by 4 bases and the J gene end by 1 base; junction bases not matched to a gene: 6. The CDR3 is CASSSSGGVSYNEQFF. In DNA, the CDR3 is TGTGCCAGCAGTTCGTCAGGGGGCGTTTCCTACAATGAGCAGTTCTTC.

The chain carries TRBV6-1 and TRBJ1-5; a possible D gene is TRBD1 (5 bases). V was pared by 7 bases and J by 5 bases, with 18 bases between. Per germline, CDR1 MNHNS and CDR2 SASEGT. The length of the CDR3 is 15 residues. In nucleotides, the CDR3 is TGTGCCAGCACCGATCGGGGCGGGATGGATCAGCCCCAGCATTTT. Its translation is CASTDRGGMDQPQHF.

This chain connects TRBV5-1 to TRBJ2-5; 9 bases align to TRBD2. The germline V gene has CDR1 SGHRS and CDR2 YFSETQ. CDR3 length: 16 amino acids. Trimming took 4 bases from V and 4 from J; bases not matched to a gene: 11. CDR3: CASSGMGTSRRETQYF. CDR3 sequence (DNA): TGCGCCAGCAGCGGCATGGGGACTAGCAGGCGAGAGACCCAGTACTTC.

This chain links TRBV7-6 with TRBJ2-1; weak D call: TRBD1 (6 bases). Germline V lookup: CDR1 SGHVS, CDR2 FNYEAQ. Trimming shortened V by 1 base and J by 7 bases, and 14 bases separated the two germline ends. The CDR3 has 15 residues. CDR3 coding DNA: TGTGCCAGCAGCTTAGAACCAGGGGTTACAAATGAGCAGTTCTTC. Encoded protein: CASSLEPGVTNEQFF.

The chain has TRBV4-1 and TRBJ1-1; TRBD1 agrees at 11 bases. V gave up 2 bases and J gave up 5 bases; unmatched junction bases: 10. Germline loops: CDR1 MGHRA, CDR2 YSYEKL. This CDR3 is 17 amino acids long. CDR3 residues: CASSQLHTGTGGTEAFF. The CDR3 bases are TGCGCCAGCAGCCAACTACACACCGGGACAGGGGGAACTGAAGCTTTCTTT.

The V call is TRBV28, the J call TRBJ2-1; 7 nucleotides agree with TRBD1. Trimming cost V 6 bases and J 4 bases; bases outside gene matches: 3. Germline V lookup: CDR1 MDHEN, CDR2 SYDVKM. CDR3 length: 13 amino acids. CDR3 in amino acids: CASSQQGYNEQFF. In DNA, the CDR3 is TGTGCCAGCAGCCAACAGGGGTACAATGAGCAGTTCTTC. The variable domain in full, with the rest retrieved from reference TRBV28 and TRBJ2-1, is DVKVTQSSRYLVKRTGEKVFLECVQDMDHENMFWYRQDPGLGLRLIYFSYDVKMKEKGDIPEGYSVSREKKERFSLILESASTNQTSMYLCASSQQGYNEQFFGPGTRLTVL.

The CDR3 spells CASSYHTGGDGYTF. The DNA of the CDR3 is TGTGCCAGCAGTTACCACACAGGGGGCGATGGCTACACCTTC. The V and J genes are TRBV6-6 and TRBJ1-2; TRBD1 matches at 9 bases. After removal of 2 bases from V and 6 bases from J, the junction contained 4 bases not matched to a gene. This CDR3 has 14 residues. Looked up from germline, CDR1 is MNHNY and CDR2 is SVGAGI (reference sequence).

V usage is TRBV27 and J usage is TRBJ1-2; D gene ambiguous. V lost 4 bases and J 4 bases, leaving 10 bases between the germline ends. Germline V gene data show CDR1 as MNHEY and CDR2 as SMNVEV (reference sequence). The CDR3 sequence is 13 residues long. The CDR3 DNA follows: TGTGCCAGCAGTTCCACTGAGCTCTATGGCTACACCTTC. Translation gives CASSSTELYGYTF.

The chain has TRBV2 and TRBJ2-2, with D maybe TRBD2 (6 bases). CDR3 size: 13 residues. Per germline, CDR1 SNHLY and CDR2 FYNNEI. The V gene lost 6 bases and the J gene lost 1 base, with 6 bases spanning the gap. The CDR3: CASRRGNTGELFF. The CDR3 DNA follows: TGTGCCAGCAGGCGGGGGAACACCGGGGAGCTGTTTTTT.

The V gene is TRBV12-5, the J gene TRBJ2-1; TRBD2 agrees at 8 bases. The CDR3 length is 16 residues. CDR1 LGHNT and CDR2 FRNRAP come from the germline V gene. Trimming took 0 bases from V and 4 from J; bases not matched to a gene: 5. In nucleotides, the CDR3 is TGTGCTAGTGGTTTGGTGACAGCGGGAGTTTACAATGAGCAGTTCTTC. It is translated as CASGLVTAGVYNEQFF.

This chain joins TRBV7-8 and TRBJ2-7; 11 bases map to TRBD2. V was clipped by 1 base and J by 1 base; unmatched bases: 3. This CDR3 spans 16 amino acids. Germline CDR1 and CDR2: SGHVS and FQNEAQ. This CDR3 reads CASSLGLAGGSYEQYF. CDR3 sequence (DNA): TGTGCCAGCAGCTTAGGGCTAGCGGGGGGATCCTACGAGCAGTACTTC.

The chain recombines TRBV11-2 with TRBJ2-1; 8 bases agree with TRBD1. The CDR3 runs 16 residues. Germline V gene lookup returns CDR1 SGHAT and CDR2 FQNNGV. Unmatched junction bases numbered 11, after V lost 5 bases and J lost 5 bases. The CDR3, as DNA: TGTGCCAGCAGCCTAGGACAGGGACAAGTGAACAATGAGCAGTTCTTC. Its translation is CASSLGQGQVNNEQFF.

This sequence joins TRBV7-2 and TRBJ2-5; no clear D gene. The germline CDR1 and CDR2 sequences are SGHTA and FQGNSA. V was pared by 5 bases and J by 2 bases, with 9 bases between. The length of the CDR3 is 13 residues. CDR3 loop: CASSPGSQETQYF. The CDR3 DNA sequence: TGTGCCAGCAGCCCCGGGTCACAAGAGACCCAGTACTTC.

V gene TRBV29-1 combines with J gene TRBJ2-7; D might be TRBD2 (5 bases). The CDR3 contains 14 residues. V was clipped by 7 bases and J by 1 base, with 17 bases between them. The germline V gene has CDR1 SQVTM and CDR2 ANQGSEA. The CDR3 region is CSAGRGLGSYEQYF. The CDR3 region has the DNA TGCAGCGCGGGGAGAGGCTTAGGATCCTACGAGCAGTACTTC.

The chain recombines TRBV7-8 with TRBJ1-2; TRBD1 is a possible D gene (5 bases). Per the germline V gene, CDR1 is SGHVS and CDR2 is FQNEAQ. Deletions cut 4 bases from V and 2 bases from J, with 8 bases between. CDR3 length: 13 residues. The DNA for the CDR3 is TGTGCCAGCAGCTCAGGGTCCAACTATGGCTACACCTTC. Its translation: CASSSGSNYGYTF.

This clone occurred a few times. The chain combines TRBV5-4 with TRBJ1-1; D possibly corresponds to TRBD1 (5 bases). CDR3 length: 18 amino acids. V was shortened by 1 base and J by 4 bases, with 23 bases between the two germline ends. The germline CDR1 and CDR2 sequences are SGHNT and YYREEE (reference sequence). The CDR3 bases are TGTGCCAGCAGCTTGCTAACGCGCAGGGCCGGGGGGACCACTGAAGCTTTCTTT. Protein: CASSLLTRRAGGTTEAFF.

Notes on this clone: This specimen includes other DNA sequences encoding the same CDR3. The J gene is TRBJ2-1, the V gene TRBV5-1, with TRBD2 as a possible D gene (6 bases). Trimming left V 4 bases short and J 2 bases short, with 10 bases between. Germline loops: CDR1 SGHRS, CDR2 YFSETQ. This CDR3 comprises 14 residues. DNA for the CDR3: TGCGCCAGCAGCGGTAGCGGCGCCTACAATGAGCAGTTCTTC. It yields the protein CASSGSGAYNEQFF.

The chain combines TRBV7-2 with TRBJ2-3; TRBD2 matches at 7 bases. CDR3 size: 14 residues. CDR1 is SGHTA and CDR2 is FQGNSA in the germline V gene. The trim removed 1 base at V and 3 bases at J, leaving 1 base unmatched. CDR3 residues: CASSLEAGTDTQYF. CDR3 nucleotides: TGTGCCAGCAGCTTAGAAGCGGGGACAGATACGCAGTATTTT.